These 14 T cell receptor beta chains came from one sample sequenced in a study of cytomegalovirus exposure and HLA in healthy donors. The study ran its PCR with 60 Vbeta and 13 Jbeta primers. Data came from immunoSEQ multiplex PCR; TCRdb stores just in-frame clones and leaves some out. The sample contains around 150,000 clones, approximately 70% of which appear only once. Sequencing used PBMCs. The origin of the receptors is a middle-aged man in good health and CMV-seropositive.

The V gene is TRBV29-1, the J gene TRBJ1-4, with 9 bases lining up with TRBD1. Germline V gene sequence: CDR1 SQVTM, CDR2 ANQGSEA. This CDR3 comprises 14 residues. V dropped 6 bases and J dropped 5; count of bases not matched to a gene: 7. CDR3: CSVALGTGNEKLFF. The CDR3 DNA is TGCAGCGTGGCCCTCGGGACAGGGAATGAAAAACTGTTTTTT. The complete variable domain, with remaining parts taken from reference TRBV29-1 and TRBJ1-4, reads SAVISQKPSRDICQRGTSLTIQCQVDSQVTMMFWYRQQPGQSLTLIATANQGSEATYESGFVIDKFPISRPNLTFSTLTVSNMSPEDSSIYLCSVALGTGNEKLFFGSGTQLSVL.

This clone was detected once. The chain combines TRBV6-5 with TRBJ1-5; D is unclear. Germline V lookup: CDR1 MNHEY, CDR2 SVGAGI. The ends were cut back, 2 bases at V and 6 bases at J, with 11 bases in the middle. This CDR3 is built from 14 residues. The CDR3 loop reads CASSYGVGGQPQHF. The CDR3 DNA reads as TGTGCCAGCAGTTACGGGGTGGGAGGTCAGCCCCAGCATTTT.

The CDR3 is CASSSLAGAIHEQYF. Written as DNA, the CDR3 is TGTGCCAGCAGCTCCTTAGCGGGGGCGATCCACGAGCAGTACTTC. The rearrangement uses TRBV7-2 and TRBJ2-7, with 9 bases matching TRBD2. Germline-derived CDR1 and CDR2 are SGHTA and FQGNSA. The junction had 9 bases not matched to a gene; V was cut back by 4 bases and J by 5 bases. CDR3 length equals 15 residues.

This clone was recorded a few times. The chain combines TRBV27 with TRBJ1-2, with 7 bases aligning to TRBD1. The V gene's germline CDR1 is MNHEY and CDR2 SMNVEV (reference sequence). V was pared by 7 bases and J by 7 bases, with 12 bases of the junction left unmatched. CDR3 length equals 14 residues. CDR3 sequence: CASKKQGLLVGYTF. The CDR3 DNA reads TGTGCCAGCAAAAAACAGGGGCTTTTGGTTGGCTACACCTTC.

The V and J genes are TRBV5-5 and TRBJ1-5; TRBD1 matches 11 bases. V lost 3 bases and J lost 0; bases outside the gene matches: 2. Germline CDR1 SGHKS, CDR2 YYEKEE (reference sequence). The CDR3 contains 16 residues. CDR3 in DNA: TGTGCCAGCAGCTCCGGACAGGGGGCTAGCAATCAGCCCCAGCATTTT. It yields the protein CASSSGQGASNQPQHF.

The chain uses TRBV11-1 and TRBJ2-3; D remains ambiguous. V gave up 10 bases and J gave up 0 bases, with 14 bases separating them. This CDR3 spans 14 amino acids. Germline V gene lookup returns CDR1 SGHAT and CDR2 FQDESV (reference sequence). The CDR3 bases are TGTGCCACCAGTCTGGGCACTAGCACAGATACGCAGTATTTT. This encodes CATSLGTSTDTQYF.

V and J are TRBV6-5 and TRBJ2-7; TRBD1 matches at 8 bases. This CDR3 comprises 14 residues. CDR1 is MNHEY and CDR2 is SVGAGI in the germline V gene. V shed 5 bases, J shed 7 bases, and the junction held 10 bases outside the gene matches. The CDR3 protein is CASSQGQGSQEQYF. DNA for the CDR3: TGTGCCAGCAGTCAAGGACAGGGCTCGCAGGAGCAGTACTTC.

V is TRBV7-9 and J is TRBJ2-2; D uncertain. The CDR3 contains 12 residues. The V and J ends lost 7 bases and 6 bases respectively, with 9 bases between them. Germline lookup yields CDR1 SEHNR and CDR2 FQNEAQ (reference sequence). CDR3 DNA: TGTGCCAGCACCAGGAATTCCGGGGAGCTGTTTTTT. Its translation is CASTRNSGELFF.

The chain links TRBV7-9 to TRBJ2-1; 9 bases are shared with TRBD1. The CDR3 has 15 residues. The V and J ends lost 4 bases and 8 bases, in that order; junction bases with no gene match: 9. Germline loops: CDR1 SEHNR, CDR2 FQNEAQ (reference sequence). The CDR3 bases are TGTGCCAGCAGCTCACCGGGACAGGGTTCCTATGAGCAGTTCTTC. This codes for CASSSPGQGSYEQFF.

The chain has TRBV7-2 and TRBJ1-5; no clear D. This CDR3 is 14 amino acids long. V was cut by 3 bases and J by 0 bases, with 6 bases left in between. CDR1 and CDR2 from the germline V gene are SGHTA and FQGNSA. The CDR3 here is CASSFDSSNQPQHF. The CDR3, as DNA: TGTGCCAGCAGCTTCGACTCTAGCAATCAGCCCCAGCATTTT.

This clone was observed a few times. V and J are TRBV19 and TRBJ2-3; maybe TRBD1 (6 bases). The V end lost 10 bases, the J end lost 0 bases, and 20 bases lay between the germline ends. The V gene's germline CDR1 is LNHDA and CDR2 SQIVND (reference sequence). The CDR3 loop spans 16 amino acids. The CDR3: CATDEDSRTSTDTQYF. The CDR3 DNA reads TGTGCCACCGATGAGGACAGTCGAACTAGCACAGATACGCAGTATTTT.

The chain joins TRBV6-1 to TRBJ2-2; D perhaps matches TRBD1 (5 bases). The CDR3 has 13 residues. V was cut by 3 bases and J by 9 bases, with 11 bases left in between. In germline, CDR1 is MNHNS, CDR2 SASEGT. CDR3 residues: CASSEMGPRELFF. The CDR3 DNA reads TGTGCCAGCAGTGAGATGGGGCCCCGGGAGCTGTTTTTT.

CDR3 nucleotide sequence: TGTGCCAGCAGCCAAGCGGGACTAGCGGGGGGAGCCGAAGATACGCAGTATTTT. As protein: CASSQAGLAGGAEDTQYF. The rearrangement links TRBV4-2 to TRBJ2-3, with TRBD2 matching over 15 bases. The CDR3 runs 18 residues. CDR1 LGHNA and CDR2 YNFKEQ come from the germline V gene. Germline trimming cut 1 base from V and 5 bases from J; bases unmatched to any gene: 7.

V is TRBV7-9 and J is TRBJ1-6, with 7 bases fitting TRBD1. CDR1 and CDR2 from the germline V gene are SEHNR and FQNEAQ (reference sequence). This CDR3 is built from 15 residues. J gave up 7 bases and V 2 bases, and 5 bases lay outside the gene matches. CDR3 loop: CASSLPGTVNSPLHF. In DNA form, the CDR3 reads TGTGCCAGCAGCTTACCCGGGACAGTCAATTCACCCCTCCACTTT.